This TCR beta chain was sequenced in a study of CD8 T cells in ankylosing spondylitis. Findings of the study overall: Several highly homologous variants made up a TCR beta motif, and this motif appeared characteristic of ankylosing spondylitis blood. Significantly higher representation of disease-linked clones was reported for matched ankylosing spondylitis synovial fluid. Disease-linked clones had a CD8+ phenotype and relatively low frequency in peripheral blood.

This clonotype was seen many times. Its target is not known. The CDR3 consists of 14 residues. The germline gives CDR1 SGHAT, CDR2 FQNNGV. J gave up 9 bases and V 5 bases, and 5 bases lay outside the gene matches. TCRdb itself ran the 5' RACE reads through MiXCR, one entry per CDR3 protein. The sample consists of 250,000 to 400,000 distinct CDR3 sequences, around 10% of them appearing once. The rearrangement joins TRBV11-2 to TRBJ2-1, with 12 nucleotides matching TRBD1. The clonotype was recovered from a female donor with ankylosing spondylitis or in good health (not recorded which). The sample taken for sequencing was blood, either unsorted or a sorted T cell fraction (not recorded which). For the CDR3, the DNA is TGTGCCAGCAGCCCCGGGACAGGGGGCACTGAGCAGTTCTTC. Translating it yields CASSPGTGGTEQFF.